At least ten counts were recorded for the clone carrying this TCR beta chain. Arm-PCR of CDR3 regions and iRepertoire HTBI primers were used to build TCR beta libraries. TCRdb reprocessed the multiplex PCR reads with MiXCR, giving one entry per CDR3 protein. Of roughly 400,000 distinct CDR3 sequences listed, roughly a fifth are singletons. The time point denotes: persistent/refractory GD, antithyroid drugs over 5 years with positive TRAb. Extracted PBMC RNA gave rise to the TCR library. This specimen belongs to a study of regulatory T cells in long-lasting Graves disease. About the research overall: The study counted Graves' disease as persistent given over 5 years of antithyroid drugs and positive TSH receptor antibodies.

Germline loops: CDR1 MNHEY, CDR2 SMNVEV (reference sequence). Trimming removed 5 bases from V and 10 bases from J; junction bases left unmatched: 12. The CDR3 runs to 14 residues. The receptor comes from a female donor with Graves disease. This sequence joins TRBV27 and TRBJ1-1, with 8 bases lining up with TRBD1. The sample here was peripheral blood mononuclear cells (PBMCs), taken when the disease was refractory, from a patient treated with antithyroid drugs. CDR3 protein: CASSPTTGARRAFF. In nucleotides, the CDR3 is TGTGCCAGCAGTCCAACGACAGGGGCCAGAAGAGCTTTCTTT.